A selection of T cell receptor beta chains follows, all from one sample in a study of cytomegalovirus exposure and HLA in healthy donors. Repertoires were generated with immunoSEQ multiplex PCR, while TCRdb's copy carries only in-frame clones and drops some. The data show 180,000 or so clones, around 84% seen once. Sequencing was performed on PBMCs. These receptors came from a woman aged 25 to 39 in good health and CMV-seropositive. Each CDR3 is given with its conserved first and last residue. Fields, in order: V gene, J gene, clone size, D gene, CDR3 protein, CDR3 DNA. A D gene is named only where the DNA matches it firmly. Not all rows give a size; the values are once, few, many and, for expanded clones, a class.

TRBV19	TRBJ1-1	NA	NA	CASSAGGRNTEAFF	TGTGCCAGTAGTGCCGGGGGGCGGAACACTGAAGCTTTCTTT
TRBV28	TRBJ2-7	NA	TRBD1	CASSTGTESYEQYF	TGTGCCAGCAGTACCGGGACAGAGTCCTACGAGCAGTACTTC
TRBV7-2	TRBJ2-7	NA	NA	CASSLVWGGDTYEQYF	TGTGCCAGCAGCTTAGTTTGGGGCGGAGATACCTACGAGCAGTACTTC
TRBV5-6	TRBJ2-1	NA	NA	CASSLVAFGSEQFF	TGTGCCAGCAGCTTGGTAGCGTTCGGGAGTGAGCAGTTCTTC
TRBV28	TRBJ1-1	NA	NA	CASSRQVTEAFF	TGTGCCAGCAGTCGACAGGTCACTGAAGCTTTCTTT
TRBV4-2	TRBJ1-1	NA	NA	CASSPLPNTEAFF	TGTGCCAGCAGCCCCCTACCCAACACTGAAGCTTTCTTT
TRBV5-1	TRBJ2-2	NA	TRBD2	CASRSGKIPTDPTGELFF	TGCGCCAGCCGGAGCGGGAAGATACCCACAGACCCGACCGGGGAGCTGTTTTTT
TRBV29-1	TRBJ1-1	NA	NA	CSVTKLNTEAFF	TGCAGCGTGACAAAACTTAACACTGAAGCTTTCTTT
TRBV28	TRBJ2-7	NA	NA	CASSSGHYYEQYF	TGTGCCAGCAGTTCGGGACACTACTACGAGCAGTACTTC
TRBV20-1	TRBJ1-1	NA	NA	CSARDRTEAFF	TGCAGTGCTAGAGATCGGACTGAAGCTTTCTTT
TRBV2	TRBJ2-3	NA	TRBD2	CASSEGTSGISTDTQYF	TGTGCCAGCAGTGAAGGGACTAGCGGAATCTCCACAGATACGCAGTATTTT
TRBV14	TRBJ2-7	NA	TRBD1	CASSQVARTGLYYEQYF	TGTGCCAGCAGCCAAGTGGCGAGGACAGGGCTATACTACGAGCAGTACTTC
TRBV6-1	TRBJ2-1	NA	NA	CASARSSAVSNEQFF	TGTGCCAGCGCTCGCTCTAGCGCAGTCTCCAATGAGCAGTTCTTC
TRBV28	TRBJ2-3	NA	NA	CASSQTSRGTRSLYTQYF	TGTGCCAGCAGTCAAACCAGTAGAGGGACTCGGTCCCTTTATACGCAGTATTTT
TRBV5-6	TRBJ2-4	NA	TRBD1	CASTRQGTKNIQYF	TGTGCCAGCACCCGACAGGGTACCAAAAACATTCAGTACTTC
TRBV29-1	TRBJ2-7	NA	TRBD1	CSVEDGTGEQYF	TGCAGCGTTGAAGATGGGACAGGGGAGCAGTACTTC
TRBV9	TRBJ1-2	once	NA	CASSSASVFHSGYTF	TGTGCCAGCAGCTCTGCGTCCGTTTTTCATAGTGGCTACACCTTC
TRBV2	TRBJ1-5	few	NA	CASTGDGNQPQHF	TGTGCCAGCACCGGAGACGGGAATCAGCCCCAGCATTTT
TRBV7-2	TRBJ2-1	NA	NA	CASSSDLASSAYNEQFF	TGTGCCAGCAGCTCCGATCTAGCGAGTTCGGCCTACAATGAGCAGTTCTTC
TRBV28	TRBJ2-7	NA	TRBD2	CASSSRRLAGEYF	TGTGCCAGCAGTTCTCGCAGACTAGCGGGAGAGTACTTC
TRBV27	TRBJ2-3	NA	NA	CASLGVGTDTQYF	TGTGCCAGTTTGGGTGTCGGGACAGATACGCAGTATTTT
TRBV6-4	TRBJ1-5	NA	NA	CASSEEEYQPQHF	TGTGCCAGCAGTGAGGAGGAGTATCAGCCCCAGCATTTT
TRBV29-1	TRBJ1-4	NA	NA	CSVEVREPNEKLFF	TGCAGCGTTGAAGTCAGGGAACCTAATGAAAAACTGTTTTTT
TRBV5-6	TRBJ1-1	NA	NA	CASSVAQGRAFF	TGTGCCAGCAGCGTCGCACAGGGCCGGGCTTTCTTT
TRBV27	TRBJ2-3	NA	TRBD2	CASSTGVAGASLFTDTQYF	TGTGCCAGCAGTACCGGGGTAGCGGGAGCGAGTCTTTTCACAGATACGCAGTATTTT
TRBV7-2	TRBJ2-7	NA	TRBD2	CASSSTPRRASGRVYEQYF	TGTGCCAGCAGCTCGACTCCCCGGCGGGCTAGCGGGAGGGTCTACGAGCAGTACTTC
TRBV7-3	TRBJ2-2	NA	NA	CASSLNAPGITGELFF	TGTGCCAGCAGCTTAAACGCCCCGGGAATTACCGGGGAGCTGTTTTTT
TRBV5-1	TRBJ1-1	NA	NA	CASSLADMGTEAFF	TGCGCCAGCAGCTTGGCGGACATGGGCACTGAAGCTTTCTTT
TRBV4-1	TRBJ2-2	NA	TRBD2	CASSQSGSNTGELFF	TGCGCCAGCAGCCAGAGCGGGAGTAACACCGGGGAGCTGTTTTTT
TRBV5-1	TRBJ2-7	NA	NA	CASRFTGGEQYF	TGCGCCAGCAGATTTACCGGCGGCGAGCAGTACTTC
TRBV4-1	TRBJ1-2	NA	TRBD1	CASSPGTGNGYTF	TGCGCCAGCAGCCCCGGGACAGGGAATGGCTACACCTTC
TRBV2	TRBJ2-5	NA	NA	CASSVVGVPNQETQYF	TGTGCCAGCAGTGTTGTGGGAGTCCCGAACCAAGAGACCCAGTACTTC